This TCR beta chain was documented in a study of PD-L1 blockade in urothelial cancer. Study background: Analyzed time points were 3 weeks (second dose) and 6 weeks after therapy began.

Here immunoSEQ multiplex PCR was the method, and the copy in TCRdb shows in-frame clones only, minus some. The sample lists 30,000 or so clones; 65% to 90% were seen once. Patients' urothelial carcinoma was locally advanced or metastatic. Losses at the gene ends were 3 bases for V and 0 bases for J; bases not matched to a gene: 9. Germline assignment: CDR1 SGDLS and CDR2 YYNGEE. The CDR3 is made up of 19 amino acids. The sample consisted of PBMCs, taken around atezolizumab (anti-PD-L1) treatment. The TCR comes from a man in his forties or fifties with urothelial cancer. This chain uses TRBV9 with TRBJ2-1, with TRBD2 matching 13 bases. The CDR3 sequence is CASSGVGLAGASSYNEQFF. The CDR3 coding sequence is TGTGCCAGCAGCGGTGTAGGACTAGCGGGGGCGAGCTCCTACAATGAGCAGTTCTTC.